These 32 T cell receptor beta chains share one sample of origin, sequenced in a study of molecular identifiers for immune sequencing clone quantification. From the PCR reads, TCRdb called clonotypes with MiXCR, one entry per CDR3 protein. This table has more than 70,000 distinct CDR3 sequences, about 21% appearing once. Sequenced sample: naive CD8+ T cells from blood, with Jurkat cell RNA spiked in. Subset indicated: FACS-sorted CD8+CD4-CCR7+CD45RA+ naive T cells. These receptor sequences come from a human donor in good health. Some libraries in this study had Jurkat cell RNA spiked in.

The chain couples TRBV4-3 to TRBJ2-1, with 8 bases that match TRBD2. CDR3 length: 16 residues. The germline gives CDR1 LGHNA, CDR2 YSLEER. V was pared by 4 bases and J by 4 bases, with 9 bases of the junction left unmatched. The CDR3 sequence: CASSPGDGGVYNEQFF. The CDR3 region has the DNA TGCGCCAGCAGCCCAGGGGACGGGGGGGTTTACAATGAGCAGTTCTTC.

The chain carries TRBV12-3 or TRBV12-4 and TRBJ2-1; 7 nucleotides match TRBD2. The CDR3 is 14 amino acids. After removal of 7 bases from V and 0 bases from J, the junction contained 3 bases not matched to a gene. CDR3 DNA: TGTGCCAGCACCCGGGGGGACTCCTACAATGAGCAGTTCTTC. Its translation is CASTRGDSYNEQFF.

The chain uses TRBV7-8 and TRBJ1-1; 9 bases are shared with TRBD1. Germline loops: CDR1 SGHVS, CDR2 FQNEAQ. After removal of 5 bases from V and 4 bases from J, the junction contained 5 bases not matched to a gene. The CDR3 contains 14 residues. CDR3 bases: TGTGCCAGCAGCCAGGACAGGGGAAGCACTGAAGCTTTCTTT. This sequence encodes CASSQDRGSTEAFF.

As regards this clonotype: This may be a read error: a much more frequent sequence differs by one nucleotide. The genes are TRBV30 and TRBJ2-2, with 8 bases fitting TRBD2. The CDR3 loop spans 14 amino acids. CDR1 is GTSNPN, CDR2 SVGIG, per germline (reference sequence). CDR3 sequence (DNA): TGTGCCTGGAGTGGAGCGGGAGCAACCGGGGAGCAGTTTTTT. It encodes CAWSGAGATGEQFF.

This clonotype was observed at least ten times. The CDR3 protein is CASSRQLPYDEQYF. Written as DNA, the CDR3 is TGTGCCAGCAGCCGACAGTTACCCTATGACGAGCAGTACTTC. The V call is TRBV5-6, the J call TRBJ2-7; a weak D match, TRBD1 (5 bases). This CDR3 has 14 residues. Trimming took off 4 bases at V and 5 bases at J, with 16 bases between the two ends. CDR1 is SGHDT, CDR2 YYEEEE, per germline. The full variable domain, with the rest looked up from reference TRBV5-6 and TRBJ2-7, is DAGVTQSPTHLIKTRGQQVTLRCSPKSGHDTVSWYQQALGQGPQFIFQYYEEEERQRGNFPDRFSGHQFPNYSSELNVNALLLGDSALYLCASSRQLPYDEQYFGPGTRLTVT.

Regarding this clonotype: A much larger clone differs by one base, so this may be a read error. The rearrangement links TRBV4-1 to TRBJ2-1, with 7 bases identical to TRBD2. Germline CDR1 MGHRA, CDR2 YSYEKL. The CDR3 length is 16 residues. CDR3 coding DNA: TGCGCCAGCAGCCCCTCCCTCGCCGGGGGGTACAGTGAGCAGTTCTTC. It yields the protein CASSPSLAGGYSEQFF.

The chain employs TRBV7-6 and TRBJ2-2; 7 bases map to TRBD2. V shed 8 bases and J 5 bases; nucleotides not matched to a gene: 8. The CDR3 totals 14 residues. Germline-derived CDR1 and CDR2 are SGHVS and FNYEAQ. The DNA of the CDR3 is TGTGCCAGCGGCGGGAGTCTGGTAACCGGGGAGCTGTTTTTT. Residues: CASGGSLVTGELFF.

Worth noting for this clonotype: One base away lies a much larger clone, so this may be a sequencing read error. The chain combines TRBV27 with TRBJ1-6; D remains ambiguous. The CDR3 length is 13 residues. Trimming took off 7 bases at V and 3 bases at J, with 7 bases between the two ends. The germline V gene encodes CDR1 MNHEY and CDR2 SMNVEV (reference sequence). The CDR3 DNA follows: TGTGCCAGCACCCGGGGCTATAATTCACCCCTCCACTTT. This translates into CASTRGYNSPLHF.

This clonotype showed up many times. V gene TRBV6-5 combines with J gene TRBJ2-7; 7 bases map to TRBD1. CDR1 is MNHEY and CDR2 is SVGAGI in the germline V gene. The CDR3 runs 13 residues. The trim removed 6 bases at V and 5 bases at J, leaving 7 bases unmatched. CDR3: CASRARDSNEQYF. CDR3 in DNA: TGTGCCAGCAGAGCCCGGGACAGCAACGAGCAGTACTTC.

At least ten counts were recorded for this clonotype. V gene TRBV12-3 or TRBV12-4 combines with J gene TRBJ2-5, with D possibly matching TRBD1 (5 bases). V lost 3 bases to trimming and J lost 3 bases, with 8 bases between them. The CDR3 extends over 13 amino acids. In DNA form, the CDR3 reads TGTGCCAGCAGTTTTCCAGGGAAAGAGACCCAGTACTTC. Protein product: CASSFPGKETQYF.

To note about this clonotype: At one end, the junction sequence differs from germline, possibly due to a read error. The V call is TRBV14, the J call TRBJ2-2; D is uncertain. The CDR3 covers 14 residues. Germline CDR1 reads SGHDN; CDR2 reads FVKESK. In nucleotides, the CDR3 is TGTGCCAACAGCCAAGACCGCGTAACCGGGGAGCTGTTTTTT. Residues: CANSQDRVTGELFF.

In this sample, this clonotype turned up many times. The DNA for the CDR3 is TGTGCCAGCAGCTTAGTACTCTCTGGGGCCAACGTCCTGACTTTC. Translating gives CASSLVLSGANVLTF. The chain joins TRBV7-2 to TRBJ2-6, with no clear D. This CDR3 is 15 amino acids long. Germline V lookup: CDR1 SGHTA, CDR2 FQGNSA. V lost 1 base, J lost 0 bases, and 4 bases lay in between.

This clonotype was seen repeatedly, ten times or more. The chain is built from TRBV30 and TRBJ1-1; D is ambiguous. The CDR3 totals 13 residues. Deletions cut 4 bases from V and 0 bases from J, with 9 bases between. CDR1 and CDR2 from the germline V gene are GTSNPN and SVGIG (reference sequence). The CDR3 coding sequence is TGTGCCTGGACGAGTGTTGTGAACACTGAAGCTTTCTTT. Its translation is CAWTSVVNTEAFF.

This clonotype was counted only a few times. The rearrangement joins TRBV10-1 to TRBJ2-5; 9 bases match TRBD1. CDR1 and CDR2 from the germline V gene are WNHNN and SYGVQD (reference sequence). Trimming cost V 2 bases and J 4 bases; bases outside gene matches: 5. The CDR3 contains 15 residues. The CDR3 nucleotides read TGCGCCAGCAGTGAGACAACAGGGGGCCGAGAGACCCAGTACTTC. Protein sequence: CASSETTGGRETQYF.

The chain couples TRBV6-1 to TRBJ2-1; TRBD2 agrees at 7 bases. The ends lost 2 bases at V and 1 base at J; junction bases unmatched: 2. The CDR3 has 15 amino acids. Per the germline V gene, CDR1 is MNHNS and CDR2 is SASEGT. The DNA of the CDR3 is TGTGCCAGCAGTGAAACTAGCGCGTCCTACAATGAGCAGTTCTTC. Amino acid sequence: CASSETSASYNEQFF.

As regards this clonotype: One base away lies a much larger clone, so this may be a sequencing read error. The rearrangement links TRBV6-5 to TRBJ1-2; D is possibly TRBD1 (5 bases). This CDR3 has 13 amino acids. The germline CDR1 and CDR2 sequences are MNHEY and SVGAGI. The CDR3 sequence: CASLGLNNCGYTF. In DNA form, the CDR3 reads TGTGCCAGTCTGGGGCTGAACAACTGTGGCTACACCTTC.

The gene calls are TRBV6-2 or TRBV6-3 and TRBJ2-1; 9 nucleotides agree with TRBD1. Germline V gives CDR1 MNHEY, CDR2 SVGEGT. The J segment lost 8 bases and the V segment lost 5 bases, leaving 7 bases of the junction unmatched. This CDR3 is built from 14 residues. In DNA, the CDR3 is TGTGCCAGCAGTAAGGGACAGGGTTGGCATGAGCAGTTCTTC. Amino acids: CASSKGQGWHEQFF.

The chain uses TRBV10-3 and TRBJ2-5, with D perhaps TRBD1 or TRBD2 (6 bases each). The germline CDR1 and CDR2 sequences are ENHRY and SYGVKD. The CDR3 has 13 amino acids. The CDR3, as DNA: TGTGCTACCGGGGCGGGACACCGAGAGACCCAGTACTTC. Its translation is CATGAGHRETQYF.

To note about this clonotype: A read error may be the cause here, since a much bigger clone is one base away. This rearrangement joins TRBV9 to TRBJ1-1, with 8 bases fitting TRBD1. Trimming cost V 4 bases and J 6 bases; bases outside gene matches: 14. CDR1 is SGDLS, CDR2 YYNGEE, per germline. This CDR3 contains 16 residues. The CDR3 DNA follows: TGTGCCAGCAGCCCTCAGATTACAGGGGGGGGGCCTGAAGCTTTCTTT. Amino acid sequence: CASSPQITGGGPEAFF.

This clonotype was recorded at least ten times. The chain uses TRBV27 and TRBJ2-5; TRBD2 matches 11 bases. The junction had 7 bases not matched to a gene; V was cut back by 2 bases and J by 5 bases. Germline V gives CDR1 MNHEY, CDR2 SMNVEV (reference sequence). This CDR3 comprises 16 residues. CDR3 residues: CASSLRIAGGPETQYF. The CDR3 DNA reads TGTGCCAGCAGTTTACGAATAGCGGGAGGGCCGGAGACCCAGTACTTC.

This clonotype was seen just once. Here the CDR3 omits its conserved ending phenylalanine or tryptophan, so a read error is the likely source. The chain links TRBV20-1 to TRBJ2-7; a possible D gene is TRBD1 (6 bases). The CDR3 is 13 residues long. Between the trimmed V and J ends, which lost 3 bases and 1 base, there was a span of 10 bases. Germline assignment: CDR1 DFQATT and CDR2 SNEGSKA (reference sequence). The chain's CDR3 is CSASNRESYEQYL. As DNA, the CDR3 is TGCAGTGCTAGTAACAGGGAGTCCTACGAGCAGTACCTC.

This clonotype was seen repeatedly, ten times or more. V usage is TRBV7-6 and J usage is TRBJ2-5; 10 positions match TRBD2. Germline assignment: CDR1 SGHVS and CDR2 FNYEAQ. This CDR3 region has 18 residues. The junction had 8 bases not matched to a gene; V was cut back by 1 base and J by 0 bases. As DNA, the CDR3 is TGTGCCAGCAGCTTAGTGCTAGCGGGAGACCGGTACCAAGAGACCCAGTACTTC. This encodes CASSLVLAGDRYQETQYF.

The rearrangement joins TRBV11-3 to TRBJ2-2; tentatively, D is TRBD2 (5 bases). Trimming stripped 2 bases from V and 2 bases from J, with 9 bases between. The CDR3 has 15 residues. CDR1 and CDR2 from the germline V gene are SGHNT and YENEEA. Here the CDR3 DNA reads TGTGCCAGCAGCTTACGCGGGCAAAACACCGGGGAGCTGTTTTTT. Residues: CASSLRGQNTGELFF.

This clonotype was detected a few times. This chain connects TRBV5-4 to TRBJ2-2; 11 bases are shared with TRBD2. This CDR3 is 21 amino acids long. The V segment lost 4 bases and the J segment 0 bases; nucleotides outside the gene matches: 17. The germline V gene encodes CDR1 SGHNT and CDR2 YYREEE (reference sequence). The CDR3 sequence: CASSPSPGTSGPLANTGELFF. The CDR3 DNA follows: TGTGCCAGCAGCCCTTCCCCCGGGACTAGCGGTCCTCTCGCGAACACCGGGGAGCTGTTTTTT.

This sequence joins TRBV6-1 and TRBJ2-1; D uncertain. Trimming removed 3 bases from V and 4 bases from J, with 7 bases in between. The CDR3 sequence is 13 residues long. Germline V lookup: CDR1 MNHNS, CDR2 SASEGT. The CDR3 DNA sequence: TGTGCCAGCAGTGATGTGGGGTACAATGAGCAGTTCTTC. It is translated as CASSDVGYNEQFF.

The chain combines TRBV7-2 with TRBJ1-4; D is possibly TRBD1 (5 bases). Germline V lookup: CDR1 SGHTA, CDR2 FQGNSA. This CDR3 spans 13 amino acids. The V gene lost 5 bases and the J gene lost 3 bases, with 7 bases spanning the gap. The CDR3 DNA follows: TGTGCCAGCAGCCAGGGACCTAATGAAAAACTGTTTTTT. It yields the protein CASSQGPNEKLFF.

This clonotype was observed a handful of times. The rearrangement uses TRBV6-5 and TRBJ2-1; no clear D. V was trimmed by 0 bases and J by 3 bases, leaving 9 bases between them. CDR3 length equals 15 residues. Germline V gives CDR1 MNHEY, CDR2 SVGAGI. The CDR3 here is CASSYSKVLYNEQFF. Here the CDR3 DNA reads TGTGCCAGCAGTTACTCGAAGGTACTCTACAATGAGCAGTTCTTC.

This clonotype was observed at least ten times. The rearrangement uses TRBV4-3 and TRBJ2-7; D remains unclear. Germline lookup yields CDR1 LGHNA and CDR2 YSLEER. The CDR3 is 16 residues long. V was cut by 0 bases and J by 0 bases, with 12 bases left in between. CDR3 nucleotides: TGCGCCAGCAGCCAAGACCGAACGGTGAGCTCCTACGAGCAGTACTTC. The encoded protein is CASSQDRTVSSYEQYF.

The V call is TRBV25-1, the J call TRBJ1-4; 10 bases fit TRBD1. V was pared by 3 bases and J by 6 bases, with 1 base of the junction left unmatched. The CDR3 extends over 14 amino acids. Germline lookup yields CDR1 MGHDK and CDR2 SYGVNS. The CDR3 bases are TGTGCCAGCAGTGAGGGGACAGGGGATGAAAAACTGTTTTTT. This codes for CASSEGTGDEKLFF.

This clonotype was observed many times. The chain is built from TRBV27 and TRBJ2-3; D may be TRBD1 (6 bases). The germline V gene has CDR1 MNHEY and CDR2 SMNVEV (reference sequence). V was shortened by 5 bases and J by 1 base, with 16 bases between the two germline ends. This CDR3 region has 16 residues. For the CDR3, the DNA is TGTGCCAGCAGTCTTTTACAGGGCCGGGGCACAGATACGCAGTATTTT. Its protein is CASSLLQGRGTDTQYF.

The sample holds many counts of this clonotype. The J gene is TRBJ2-3, the V gene TRBV12-3 or TRBV12-4, with D unclear. V lost 4 bases, J lost 2 bases, and 4 bases lay in between. The length of the CDR3 is 12 residues. CDR3 nucleotides: TGTGCCAGCAGTTCGGCCACAGATACGCAGTATTTT. Protein product: CASSSATDTQYF.

This clonotype was found many times. J is TRBJ1-5 and V is TRBV7-2, with D maybe TRBD1 (5 bases). The CDR3 has 15 residues. In germline, CDR1 is SGHTA, CDR2 FQGNSA. V was cut by 1 base and J by 0 bases, with 7 bases left in between. CDR3 in DNA: TGTGCCAGCAGCTTAGAAGGGGCTAGCAATCAGCCCCAGCATTTT. Its protein is CASSLEGASNQPQHF.